This T cell receptor beta chain comes out of a study of control samples from healthy donors and cancer patients. The CDR3 is 14 amino acids. Trimming took 1 base from V and 3 from J, leaving 9 bases between them. Germline values: CDR1 MGHRA, CDR2 YSYEKL. This table comes from immunoSEQ multiplex PCR, and its TCRdb copy is limited to in-frame clones, with some not included. The repertoire consists of almost 90,000 clones, with roughly nine tenths occurring once and the leading ten covering 21%. The genes are TRBV4-1 and TRBJ1-1; the D is unclear. What was sequenced was blood. This receptor was taken from a man younger than 40 in good health. The CDR3 region is CASSQVESYTEAFF. The CDR3 nucleotides read TGCGCCAGCAGCCAAGTCGAAAGTTACACTGAAGCTTTCTTT.